This TCR beta chain was sequenced for a study of T cells in Graves' hyperthyroidism and ophthalmopathy. Trimming removed 0 bases from V and 7 bases from J; junction bases left unmatched: 7. Germline V lookup: CDR1 SGDLS, CDR2 YYNGEE. The CDR3 runs 16 residues. Amplified TCR beta CDR3 regions came from RNA transcripts. TCR CDR3 regions were first amplified by RT-PCR with HTBI primers. One entry per CDR3 protein results from TCRdb running MiXCR on the multiplex PCR reads. The sample contains 500,000 to 800,000 distinct CDR3 sequences, roughly 15% of which appear only once. The PBMCs studied were ones that came from roughly 9.1 ml fresh peripheral blood. In this sample, this clonotype turned up many times.

The chain links TRBV9 to TRBJ2-1, with 10 nucleotides matching TRBD2. The receptor was derived from a woman in her fifties or sixties with Graves' ophthalmopathy. Sequenced sample: blood. CDR3 in DNA: TGTGCCAGCAGCGTAGACGTAGCGGGAGGAGGTAATGAGCAGTTCTTC. This translates into CASSVDVAGGGNEQFF.